What follows are 21 T cell receptor beta chains derived from one specimen sequenced in a study of T cell responses to AZD1222 COVID-19 vaccine. Repertoires were generated with immunoSEQ multiplex PCR, while TCRdb's copy carries only in-frame clones and drops some. Of 150,000 to 180,000 clones listed, over 80% are singletons. The material sequenced was peripheral blood, taken 28 days after the second AZD1222 dose. Receptors originate from an adult who received the AZD1222 COVID-19 vaccine.

The chain couples TRBV6-9 to TRBJ2-7, with TRBD1 matching over 7 bases. Germline assignment: CDR1 MNHGY and CDR2 SVAAGI. The CDR3 covers 15 residues. The trim removed 3 bases at V and 2 bases at J, leaving 7 bases unmatched. The CDR3 DNA sequence: TGTGCCAGCAGTTACCGATCGACAGGGACCTACGAGCAGTACTTC. Protein: CASSYRSTGTYEQYF.

The chain is built from TRBV5-6 and TRBJ2-1; TRBD1 matches 9 bases. The CDR3 consists of 15 residues. CDR1 and CDR2 (germline): SGHDT, YYEEEE. V trimming: 2 bases; J trimming: 6 bases; junction bases outside the gene matches: 6. The CDR3 DNA follows: TGTGCCAGCAGCTTTACAGGGGGCGAGGGCAATGAGCAGTTCTTC. Its translation: CASSFTGGEGNEQFF.

Only one count was recorded for this clone. V usage is TRBV28 and J usage is TRBJ2-2; 11 bases align to TRBD2. The junction had 14 bases not matched to a gene; V was cut back by 8 bases and J by 6 bases. This CDR3 comprises 17 residues. Per germline, CDR1 MDHEN and CDR2 SYDVKM. The DNA of the CDR3 is TGTGCCAGCTGGGGGCTAGCGGGAGGACCGGAAGCCGGGGAGCTGTTTTTT. Translated: CASWGLAGGPEAGELFF. The complete variable domain, with remaining parts taken from reference TRBV28 and TRBJ2-2, reads DVKVTQSSRYLVKRTGEKVFLECVQDMDHENMFWYRQDPGLGLRLIYFSYDVKMKEKGDIPEGYSVSREKKERFSLILESASTNQTSMYLCASWGLAGGPEAGELFFGEGSRLTVL.

The CDR3 DNA sequence: TGTGCCAGCAGCTCTCGGGACGGGAGGGAGACCCAGTACTTC. Its protein is CASSSRDGRETQYF. V usage is TRBV5-4 and J usage is TRBJ2-5; 7 positions match TRBD2. This CDR3 comprises 14 residues. J was trimmed by 5 bases and V by 3 bases; bases with no gene match: 7. Germline V gene sequence: CDR1 SGHNT, CDR2 YYREEE (reference sequence). Complete variable domain (other parts from reference TRBV5-4 and TRBJ2-5): ETGVTQSPTHLIKTRGQQVTLRCSSQSGHNTVSWYQQALGQGPQFIFQYYREEENGRGNFPPRFSGLQFPNYSSELNVNALELDDSALYLCASSSRDGRETQYFGPGTRLLVL.

This clone was observed a handful of times. Germline and junction disagree at one end, which may indicate a read error. The V call is TRBV2, the J call TRBJ2-1, with D perhaps matching TRBD2 (5 bases). The germline CDR1 and CDR2 sequences are SNHLY and FYNNEI. The CDR3 runs to 15 residues. The CDR3 here is CASRYRDSSFYEQLF. In nucleotides, the CDR3 is TGTGCCAGCAGGTACCGGGATTCTAGTTTTTATGAGCAGCTCTTC. Drawing the rest from reference TRBV2 and TRBJ2-1, the complete variable domain is EPEVTQTPSHQVTQMGQEVILRCVPISNHLYFYWYRQILGQKVEFLVSFYNNEISEKSEIFDDQFSVERPDGSNFTLKIRSTKLEDSAMYFCASRYRDSSFYEQLFGPGTRLTVL.

This clone was recorded a few times. The chain recombines TRBV29-1 with TRBJ2-3; D possibly corresponds to TRBD1 (6 bases). V was clipped by 4 bases and J by 0 bases, with 17 bases between them. The CDR3 consists of 16 residues. Germline CDR1 reads SQVTM; CDR2 reads ANQGSEA. The CDR3 loop reads CSVVFYTGFSTDTQYF. The CDR3 DNA reads as TGCAGCGTTGTTTTCTACACAGGGTTCAGCACAGATACGCAGTATTTT.

The rearrangement links TRBV29-1 to TRBJ2-7, with a possible D match to TRBD1 (6 bases). From germline, CDR1 is SQVTM and CDR2 ANQGSEA. The CDR3 contains 14 residues. Trimming shortened V by 6 bases and J by 6 bases, and 21 bases separated the two germline ends. The CDR3 loop is CSVPQGRNSGEQYF. In DNA form, the CDR3 reads TGCAGCGTGCCCCAGGGGCGAAATTCCGGCGAGCAGTACTTC.

The chain has TRBV19 and TRBJ2-2, with 7 bases aligning to TRBD1. The CDR3 is made up of 14 amino acids. Losses at the gene ends were 6 bases for V and 0 bases for J; bases not matched to a gene: 1. CDR1 is LNHDA, CDR2 SQIVND, per germline (reference sequence). Here the CDR3 DNA reads TGTGCCAGTAGGAGGGGGCCGAACACCGGGGAGCTGTTTTTT. Its translation: CASRRGPNTGELFF.

The chain employs TRBV10-3 and TRBJ2-1, with 10 bases lining up with TRBD2. The CDR3 loop spans 19 amino acids. Germline V gene lookup returns CDR1 ENHRY and CDR2 SYGVKD. Trimming at V came to 2 bases and at J to 1 base, leaving 11 bases not matched to a gene. CDR3 nucleotides: TGTGCCATCAGTGAGCGGTGGTTACTAGCGGGAACGTCCTACAATGAGCAGTTCTTC. Protein: CAISERWLLAGTSYNEQFF.

This chain uses TRBV7-2 with TRBJ2-5, with 10 bases lining up with TRBD1. This CDR3 contains 16 residues. V dropped 3 bases and J dropped 4; count of bases not matched to a gene: 8. The germline V gene encodes CDR1 SGHTA and CDR2 FQGNSA. CDR3 in DNA: TGTGCCAGCAGCTTCGACAGGGGGCGTTACTTAGAGACCCAGTACTTC. Protein product: CASSFDRGRYLETQYF. The complete variable domain, with remaining parts taken from reference TRBV7-2 and TRBJ2-5, reads GAGVSQSPSNKVTEKGKDVELRCDPISGHTALYWYRQSLGQGLEFLIYFQGNSAPDKSGLPSDRFSAERTGGSVSTLTIQRTQQEDSAVYLCASSFDRGRYLETQYFGPGTRLLVL.

The V call is TRBV7-2, the J call TRBJ2-1, with TRBD2 identical over 10 bases. Germline V gene sequence: CDR1 SGHTA, CDR2 FQGNSA. J lost 3 bases, V lost 5 bases, and 4 bases had no gene match. The CDR3 extends over 15 amino acids. CDR3 sequence: CASSPGLADYNEQFF. In DNA form, the CDR3 reads TGTGCCAGCAGCCCCGGACTAGCGGACTACAATGAGCAGTTCTTC.

The rearrangement uses TRBV12-5 and TRBJ2-7, with TRBD2 matching 8 bases. The germline CDR1 and CDR2 sequences are LGHNT and FRNRAP. The CDR3 spans 13 residues. V trimming: 5 bases; J trimming: 2 bases; junction bases outside the gene matches: 2. In nucleotides, the CDR3 is TGTGCTAGTGGTCCGCGGGGGGCCTACGAGCAGTACTTC. Protein: CASGPRGAYEQYF. Based on the CDR3 plus reference TRBV12-5 and TRBJ2-7, the full variable domain is DARVTQTPRHKVTEMGQEVTMRCQPILGHNTVFWYRQTMMQGLELLAYFRNRAPLDDSGMPKDRFSAEMPDATLATLKIQPSEPRDSAVYFCASGPRGAYEQYFGPGTRLTVT.

The chain combines TRBV28 with TRBJ1-2; D is unclear. V was shortened by 4 bases and J by 5 bases, with 17 bases between the two germline ends. CDR3 length: 15 amino acids. Germline-derived CDR1 and CDR2 are MDHEN and SYDVKM. The CDR3 nucleotides read TGTGCCAGCAGTTCATCATCCACTAAGGATTATGGCTACACCTTC. It codes for CASSSSSTKDYGYTF.

V is TRBV5-4 and J is TRBJ1-2; 9 bases agree with TRBD1. V was pared by 4 bases and J by 2 bases, with 6 bases of the junction left unmatched. This CDR3 comprises 15 residues. Per the germline V gene, CDR1 is SGHNT and CDR2 is YYREEE (reference sequence). CDR3 region: CASSHKGQGNYGYTF. The CDR3 nucleotides are TGTGCCAGCAGCCACAAAGGACAGGGGAACTATGGCTACACCTTC.

This clone came up a few times. V and J are TRBV28 and TRBJ2-7, with D perhaps matching TRBD1 (5 bases). The CDR3 covers 15 residues. The germline V gene encodes CDR1 MDHEN and CDR2 SYDVKM. With 3 bases removed from V and 6 bases from J, the gap between germline ends came to 18 bases. The CDR3 sequence is CASSFVTNGAGEQYF. In DNA, the CDR3 is TGTGCCAGCAGTTTCGTGACGAATGGGGCCGGCGAGCAGTACTTC. The variable domain in full, with the rest retrieved from reference TRBV28 and TRBJ2-7, is DVKVTQSSRYLVKRTGEKVFLECVQDMDHENMFWYRQDPGLGLRLIYFSYDVKMKEKGDIPEGYSVSREKKERFSLILESASTNQTSMYLCASSFVTNGAGEQYFGPGTRLTVT.

The chain is built from TRBV29-1 and TRBJ1-2; maybe TRBD1 (6 bases). V shed 6 bases and J shed 2 bases, with 13 bases lying between them. The CDR3 runs 13 residues. Germline V CDR1 and CDR2: SQVTM, ANQGSEA. Written as DNA, the CDR3 is TGCAGCGTGGGGCAGGGGCAGAACTATGGCTACACCTTC. The encoded protein is CSVGQGQNYGYTF.

This chain connects TRBV4-2 to TRBJ1-2; D unresolved. Germline values: CDR1 LGHNA, CDR2 YNFKEQ. Trimming pared 6 bases from V and 0 bases from J, leaving 8 bases between. CDR3 length: 13 residues. The CDR3 DNA reads TGTGCCAGCAGGGACGGAGCTAACTATGGCTACACCTTC. Amino acid sequence: CASRDGANYGYTF.

This sequence joins TRBV12-5 and TRBJ2-4, with D possibly TRBD1 on 5 matching bases. Germline lookup yields CDR1 LGHNT and CDR2 FRNRAP. The CDR3 has 15 amino acids. Trimming removed 3 bases from V and 0 bases from J, with 9 bases in between. The CDR3, as DNA: TGTGCTAGTGGTTTAGGGGTCATAGCCAAAAACATTCAGTACTTC. Its translation: CASGLGVIAKNIQYF.

This chain uses TRBV6-2 or TRBV6-3 with TRBJ2-5; weak D call: TRBD2 (5 bases). From germline, CDR1 is MNHEY and CDR2 SVGEGT. There are 15 residues in the CDR3. With 6 bases removed from V and 1 base from J, the gap between germline ends came to 15 bases. This CDR3 is CASSSWESFQETQYF. In DNA, the CDR3 is TGTGCCAGCAGCTCCTGGGAGTCATTCCAAGAGACCCAGTACTTC.

This clone was seen once. The CDR3, as DNA: TGTGCCAGCTCAGGGGACAGGTTTTCAACTAATGAAAAACTGTTTTTT. Its protein product is CASSGDRFSTNEKLFF. The V and J genes are TRBV18 and TRBJ1-4; 8 bases map to TRBD1. The V gene's germline CDR1 is KGHSH and CDR2 LQKENI. The ends lost 5 bases at V and 0 bases at J; junction bases unmatched: 5. This CDR3 is 16 amino acids long.

The V call is TRBV28, the J call TRBJ1-2, with TRBD1 matching 7 bases. Germline V gene data show CDR1 as MDHEN and CDR2 as SYDVKM. The CDR3 has 14 residues. V lost 8 bases, J lost 2 bases, and 8 bases stayed unmatched. CDR3: CASRQGYGNYGYTF. The CDR3 region has the DNA TGTGCCAGCCGACAGGGTTATGGAAACTATGGCTACACCTTC.